A selection of T cell receptor beta chains follows, all from one sample in a study of CD8+ T cells in alopecia areata. Sequencing used immunoSEQ multiplex PCR; TCRdb keeps in-frame clones, though not all of them. The table lists some 30,000 clones, 60% to 85% of them singletons. Sequences were obtained from NKG2D-low CD8+ T cells sorted from blood. The receptors originated from a human donor with alopecia areata. CDR3s leave out the opening cysteine and the closing phenylalanine or tryptophan.

cdr3_length j_call v_call cdr3_aa
13 TRBJ2-2 TRBV15 ATSHTGELAGELF
14 TRBJ2-3 TRBV6-4 ASSGTSGGGTDTQY
12 TRBJ1-1 TRBV4-2 ASSQEPTEIEAF
10 TRBJ2-1 TRBV29-1 SVDLDGSEQF
12 TRBJ2-5 TRBV7-2 ASSLAPGQETQY
13 TRBJ2-3 TRBV6-6 ASSFNQGGGGTQY
12 TRBJ2-5 TRBV7-9 ASSSQGTGETQY
14 TRBJ1-4 TRBV4-2 ASSQDLSGPDGKLF
11 TRBJ2-2 TRBV4-3 ASGQGNTGELF
14 TRBJ2-3 TRBV27 ASSTLGRPASHTQY
13 TRBJ1-3 TRBV7-9 ASKDLQFSGNTIY
13 TRBJ2-1 TRBV30 AWNPGSPSYNEQF
14 TRBJ2-7 TRBV15 ATSRLLGRGNYEQY
13 TRBJ2-7 TRBV14 ASSRAGTLVYGQY
12 TRBJ2-2 TRBV30 AAEATMNTGELF
12 TRBJ2-2 TRBV7-2 ASSFLPNTGELF
12 TRBJ1-5 TRBV9 ASSVDGGGQPQH
9 TRBJ2-1 TRBV4-1 ASSQDNEQF
12 TRBJ2-7 TRBV28 ASQGLALSYEQY
9 TRBJ2-7 TRBV2 ASSPDYEQY
13 TRBJ2-5 TRBV29-1 SVEFRLAGWETQY
13 TRBJ2-1 TRBV7-2 ASRAGTGPENEQF
14 TRBJ2-7 TRBV12-5 ASDRACPGDPYEQY
11 TRBJ2-3 TRBV29-1 SAATSGGRSQY
15 TRBJ2-7 TRBV4-1 ASSSTSGTGITYEQY
12 TRBJ2-5 TRBV7-9 ASSRAGHQETQY
11 TRBJ2-2 TRBV30 AWSSVNTGELF
11 TRBJ2-7 TRBV15 ATSRMDSYEQY
11 TRBJ2-7 TRBV30 AWSVEGTYEQY
15 TRBJ2-2 TRBV7-9 ASSSRASGGNTGELF
11 TRBJ2-3 TRBV29-1 SVLTGSTDTQY
13 TRBJ2-3 TRBV5-1 ASSLGQTSTDTQY
10 TRBJ2-7 TRBV2 ASEIGSREQY
12 TRBJ1-2 TRBV4-1 ASSQARQTHGYT
15 TRBJ2-3 TRBV7-8 ASSPWKGESSADTQY
15 TRBJ2-3 TRBV30 AWSTRYRDDSTDTQY
13 TRBJ2-7 TRBV6-1 ASSSLGGGFGEQY
13 TRBJ2-3 TRBV7-9 ASSLVLEGTDTQY
11 TRBJ2-5 TRBV28 ASTTWDSETQY
11 TRBJ2-7 TRBV29-1 SVLPTEGSEQY
11 TRBJ2-4 TRBV6-5 ASSYVQGNIQY
14 TRBJ2-1 TRBV5-1 ASTLLAHDSYNEQF
12 TRBJ2-1 TRBV9 ASSVPEEGNEQF
12 TRBJ2-7 TRBV29-1 SVETSSPGYEQY
17 TRBJ2-5 TRBV7-9 ASSPPRPGQGALRETQY